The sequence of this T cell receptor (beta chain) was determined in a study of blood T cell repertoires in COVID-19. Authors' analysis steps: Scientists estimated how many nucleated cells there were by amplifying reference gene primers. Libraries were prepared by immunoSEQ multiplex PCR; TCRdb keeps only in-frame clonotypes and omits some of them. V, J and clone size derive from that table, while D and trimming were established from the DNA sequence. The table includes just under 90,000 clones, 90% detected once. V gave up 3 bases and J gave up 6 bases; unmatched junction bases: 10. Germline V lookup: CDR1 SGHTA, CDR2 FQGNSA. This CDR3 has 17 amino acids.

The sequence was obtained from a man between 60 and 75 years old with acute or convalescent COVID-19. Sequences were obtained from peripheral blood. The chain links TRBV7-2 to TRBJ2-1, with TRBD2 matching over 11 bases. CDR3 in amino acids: CASSLRTSGLMGNEQFF. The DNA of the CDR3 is TGTGCCAGCAGCTTGAGGACTAGCGGGCTGATGGGCAATGAGCAGTTCTTC.